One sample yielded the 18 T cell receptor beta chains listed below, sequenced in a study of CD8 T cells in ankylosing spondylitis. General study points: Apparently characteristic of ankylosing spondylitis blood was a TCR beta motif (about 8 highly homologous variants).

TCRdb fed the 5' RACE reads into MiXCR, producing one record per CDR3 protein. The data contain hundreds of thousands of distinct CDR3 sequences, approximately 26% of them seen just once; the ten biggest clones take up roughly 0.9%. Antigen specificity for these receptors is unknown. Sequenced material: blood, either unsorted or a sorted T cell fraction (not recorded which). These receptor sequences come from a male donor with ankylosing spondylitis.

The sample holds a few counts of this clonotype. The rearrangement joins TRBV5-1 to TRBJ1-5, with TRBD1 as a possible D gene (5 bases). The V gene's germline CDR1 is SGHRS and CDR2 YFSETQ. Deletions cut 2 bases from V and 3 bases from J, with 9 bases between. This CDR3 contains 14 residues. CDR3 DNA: TGCGCCAGCAGCTTCGAGGGGCTCAATCAGCCCCAGCATTTT. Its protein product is CASSFEGLNQPQHF.

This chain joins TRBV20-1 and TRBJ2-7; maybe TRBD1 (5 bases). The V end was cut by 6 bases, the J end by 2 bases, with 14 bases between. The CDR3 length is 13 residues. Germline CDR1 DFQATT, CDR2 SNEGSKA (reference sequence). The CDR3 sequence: CSARQAGTYEQYV. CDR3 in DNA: TGCAGTGCCCGGCAGGCAGGGACCTACGAGCAGTACGTC.

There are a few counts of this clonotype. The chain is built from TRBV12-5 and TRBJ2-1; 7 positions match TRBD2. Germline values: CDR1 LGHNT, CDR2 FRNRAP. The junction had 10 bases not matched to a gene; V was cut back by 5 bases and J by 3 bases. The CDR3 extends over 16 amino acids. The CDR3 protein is CASGPTSAPVYNEQFF. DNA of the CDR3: TGTGCTAGTGGTCCCACTAGCGCCCCGGTCTACAATGAGCAGTTCTTC.

The CDR3 region is CASSLVAGEDYGYTF. In nucleotides, the CDR3 is TGCGCCAGCAGCTTGGTAGCAGGGGAGGACTATGGCTACACCTTC. The rearrangement uses TRBV5-1 and TRBJ1-2; a weak D match, TRBD1 (6 bases). Trimming cost V 0 bases and J 3 bases, with 12 bases left between them. Germline V CDR1 and CDR2: SGHRS, YFSETQ. The CDR3 has 15 residues.

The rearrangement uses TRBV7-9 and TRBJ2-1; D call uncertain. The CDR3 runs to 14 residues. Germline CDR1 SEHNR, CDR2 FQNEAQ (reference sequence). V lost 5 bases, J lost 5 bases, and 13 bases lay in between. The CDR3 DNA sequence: TGTGCCAGCAGCCAAGAGATCCGAAACAATGAGCAGTTCTTC. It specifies CASSQEIRNNEQFF.

The CDR3 spells CATSWSGDTEAFF. As DNA, the CDR3 is TGTGCCACCAGCTGGTCGGGTGACACTGAAGCTTTCTTT. The chain uses TRBV15 and TRBJ1-1, with unresolved D. Germline values: CDR1 LNHNV, CDR2 YYDKDF (reference sequence). Trimming cost V 5 bases and J 3 bases, with 10 bases left between them. The CDR3 covers 13 residues.

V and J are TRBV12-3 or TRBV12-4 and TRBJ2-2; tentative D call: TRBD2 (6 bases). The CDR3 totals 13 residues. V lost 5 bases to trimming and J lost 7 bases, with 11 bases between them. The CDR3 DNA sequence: TGTGCCAGCAGTCCCGCCGGGGGCGGGGAGCTGTTTTTT. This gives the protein CASSPAGGGELFF.

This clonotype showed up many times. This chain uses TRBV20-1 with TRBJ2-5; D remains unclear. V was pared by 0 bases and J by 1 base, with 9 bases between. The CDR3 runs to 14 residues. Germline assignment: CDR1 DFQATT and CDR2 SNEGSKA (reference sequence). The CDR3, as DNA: TGCAGTGCTAGAGATGGTCGGTCCCAAGAGACCCAGTACTTC. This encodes CSARDGRSQETQYF.

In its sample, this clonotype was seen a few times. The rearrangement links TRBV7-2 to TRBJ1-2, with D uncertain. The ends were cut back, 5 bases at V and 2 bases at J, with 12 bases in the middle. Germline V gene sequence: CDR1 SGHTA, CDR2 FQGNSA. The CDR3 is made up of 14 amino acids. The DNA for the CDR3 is TGTGCCAGCAGCCCTCATTACGAGAACTATGGCTACACCTTC. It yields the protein CASSPHYENYGYTF.

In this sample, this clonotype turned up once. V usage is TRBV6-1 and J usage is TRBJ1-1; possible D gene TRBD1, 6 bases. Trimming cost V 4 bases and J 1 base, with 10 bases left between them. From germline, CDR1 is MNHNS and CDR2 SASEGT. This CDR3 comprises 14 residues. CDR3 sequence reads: CASSGLGANTEAFF. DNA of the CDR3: TGTGCCAGCAGTGGCCTGGGGGCGAACACTGAAGCTTTCTTT.

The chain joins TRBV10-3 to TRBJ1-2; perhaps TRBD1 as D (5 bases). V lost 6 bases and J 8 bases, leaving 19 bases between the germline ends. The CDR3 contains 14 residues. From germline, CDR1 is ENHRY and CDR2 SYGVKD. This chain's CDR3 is CAIRLSGLRGGYTF. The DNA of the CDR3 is TGTGCCATCAGGCTGTCAGGGCTACGTGGAGGCTACACCTTC.

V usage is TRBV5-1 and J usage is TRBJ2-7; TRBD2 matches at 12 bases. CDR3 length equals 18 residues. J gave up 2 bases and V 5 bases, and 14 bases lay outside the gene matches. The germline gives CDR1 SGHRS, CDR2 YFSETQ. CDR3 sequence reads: CASRVGLAGFLFTYEQYF. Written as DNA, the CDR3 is TGCGCCAGCAGGGTAGGACTAGCGGGATTTTTATTTACCTACGAGCAGTACTTC.

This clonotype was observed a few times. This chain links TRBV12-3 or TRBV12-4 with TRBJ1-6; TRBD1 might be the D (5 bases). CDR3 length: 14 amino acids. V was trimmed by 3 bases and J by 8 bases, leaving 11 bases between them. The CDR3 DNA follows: TGTGCCAGCAGTTTCCCAGGGCGGGATTCACCCCTCCACTTT. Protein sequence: CASSFPGRDSPLHF.

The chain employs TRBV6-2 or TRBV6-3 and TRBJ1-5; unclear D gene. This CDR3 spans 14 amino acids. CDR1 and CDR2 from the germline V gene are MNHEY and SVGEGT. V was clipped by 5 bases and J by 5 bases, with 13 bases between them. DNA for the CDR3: TGTGCCAGCAGTCAACACGGGGTCTATCAGCCCCAGCATTTT. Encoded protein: CASSQHGVYQPQHF.

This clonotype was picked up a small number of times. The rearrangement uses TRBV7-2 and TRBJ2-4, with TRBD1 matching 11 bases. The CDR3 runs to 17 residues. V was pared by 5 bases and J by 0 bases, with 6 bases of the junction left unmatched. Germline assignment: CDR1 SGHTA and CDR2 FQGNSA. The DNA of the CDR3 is TGTGCCAGCAGCGTGGGACAGGGGGTATTAGCCAAAAACATTCAGTACTTC. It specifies CASSVGQGVLAKNIQYF.

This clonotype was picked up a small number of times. This chain's CDR3 is CASSGRGLPEAFF. The CDR3 DNA reads as TGTGCCAGCAGCGGCAGGGGTCTTCCTGAAGCTTTCTTT. The rearrangement links TRBV6-1 to TRBJ1-1; tentatively, D is TRBD1 (6 bases). Trimming pared 6 bases from V and 6 bases from J, leaving 14 bases between. The CDR3 has 13 residues. CDR1 and CDR2 from the germline V gene are MNHNS and SASEGT.

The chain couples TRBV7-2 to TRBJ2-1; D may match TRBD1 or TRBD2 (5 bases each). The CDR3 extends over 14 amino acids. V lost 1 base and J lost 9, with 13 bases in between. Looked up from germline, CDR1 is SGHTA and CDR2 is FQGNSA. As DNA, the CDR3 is TGTGCCAGCAGCTTAGGAGGGGCTAGGGGTGAGCAGTTCTTC. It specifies CASSLGGARGEQFF.

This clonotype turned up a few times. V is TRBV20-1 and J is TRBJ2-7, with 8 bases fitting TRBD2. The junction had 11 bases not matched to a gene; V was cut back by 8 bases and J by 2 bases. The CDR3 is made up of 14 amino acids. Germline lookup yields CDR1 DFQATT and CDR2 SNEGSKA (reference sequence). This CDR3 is CSTGRARLTYEQYF. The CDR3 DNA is TGCAGTACCGGGAGGGCCAGGTTGACCTACGAGCAGTACTTC.